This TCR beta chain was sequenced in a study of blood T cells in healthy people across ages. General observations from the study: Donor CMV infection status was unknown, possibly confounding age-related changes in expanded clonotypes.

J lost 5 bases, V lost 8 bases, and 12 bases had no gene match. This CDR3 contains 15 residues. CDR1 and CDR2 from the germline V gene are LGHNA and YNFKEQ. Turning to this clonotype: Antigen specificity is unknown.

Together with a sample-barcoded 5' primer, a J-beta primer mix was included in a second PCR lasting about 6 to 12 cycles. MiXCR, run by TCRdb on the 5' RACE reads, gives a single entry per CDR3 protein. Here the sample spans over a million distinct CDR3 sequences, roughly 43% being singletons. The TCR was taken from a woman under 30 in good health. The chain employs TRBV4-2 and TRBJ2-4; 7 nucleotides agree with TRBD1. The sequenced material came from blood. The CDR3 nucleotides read TGTGCCAGCTCCTCTCGACAGGGAGTGGAAAACATTCAGTACTTC. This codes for CASSSRQGVENIQYF.